The table lists the clone carrying this TCR beta chain with many counts. Its target is not known. With 4 bases removed from V and 3 bases from J, the gap between germline ends came to 15 bases. The CDR3 consists of 15 residues. CDR1 is SGHRS and CDR2 is YFSETQ in the germline V gene. The sample belongs to a study of T cells in Graves' hyperthyroidism and ophthalmopathy. Notes on the study in general: From stable hyperthyroidism, ophthalmopathy was separated by a 13 V-J model. The majority of expanded thyroid clonotypes above 0.001 also appeared in blood. Prediction of ophthalmopathy progression came a median around 6.1 months pre-onset.

The CDR3 regions of TCR beta were amplified from RNA transcripts. Initially, a first-round RT-PCR of the TCR CDR3 employed the HTBI primer set. MiXCR, run by TCRdb on the multiplex PCR reads, gives a single entry per CDR3 protein. The sample holds under 350,000 distinct CDR3 sequences, approximately 17% seen once. The TCR originated in an older woman with Graves' ophthalmopathy. The chain has TRBV5-1 and TRBJ2-3; D could derive from TRBD1 or TRBD2 (5 bases each). Sequencing was carried out using blood. The DNA of the CDR3 is TGCGCCAGCAGCCTCGGAGAGGGGTGGACAGATACGCAGTATTTT. Its translation: CASSLGEGWTDTQYF.